The clone carrying this TCR beta chain has only one observation. Its antigen is not known. A single record per CDR3 protein comes from TCRdb applying MiXCR to the 5' RACE reads. The sample gives fewer than 900,000 distinct CDR3 sequences, 18% of which show up once; roughly 14% is in the top ten. The CDR3 has 16 residues. The germline V gene has CDR1 SGHRS and CDR2 YFSETQ. Trimming pared 0 bases from V and 6 bases from J, leaving 19 bases between. The sample is drawn from a study of identical twins. General study results and limits: Out-of-frame alpha sequences common to twins were enriched for low generation probability.

This sample was shared with a second study, whose subject was T cells expressing NK-cell markers. As that study records: Specificity for HCMV among expanded NKG2C+ T cell clones was not established.

The TCR originated in a woman under 30 in good health. This chain uses TRBV5-1 with TRBJ2-7; D is perhaps TRBD1 (5 bases). Sequences were obtained from PBMCs. Here the CDR3 reads CASSLATGRVWGEQYF. For the CDR3, the DNA is TGCGCCAGCAGCTTGGCCACGGGCAGGGTCTGGGGCGAGCAGTACTTC.